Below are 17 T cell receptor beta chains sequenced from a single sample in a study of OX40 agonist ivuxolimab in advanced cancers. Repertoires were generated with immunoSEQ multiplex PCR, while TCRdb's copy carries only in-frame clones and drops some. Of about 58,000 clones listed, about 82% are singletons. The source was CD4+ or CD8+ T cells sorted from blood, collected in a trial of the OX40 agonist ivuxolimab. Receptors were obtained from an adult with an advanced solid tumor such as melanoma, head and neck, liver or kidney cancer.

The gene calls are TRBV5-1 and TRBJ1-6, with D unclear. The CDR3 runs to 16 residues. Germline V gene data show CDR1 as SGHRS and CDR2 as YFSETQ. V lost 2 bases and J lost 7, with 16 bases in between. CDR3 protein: CASSLAQVTENSPLHF. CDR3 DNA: TGCGCCAGCAGCTTAGCTCAGGTCACCGAAAATTCACCCCTCCACTTT.

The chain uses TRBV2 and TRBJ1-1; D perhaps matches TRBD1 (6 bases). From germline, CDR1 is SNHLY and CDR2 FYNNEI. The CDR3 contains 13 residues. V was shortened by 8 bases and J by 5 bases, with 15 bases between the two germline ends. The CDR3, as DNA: TGTGCCAGCGAGTCTGACACAGGGACTGAAGCTTTCTTT. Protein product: CASESDTGTEAFF.

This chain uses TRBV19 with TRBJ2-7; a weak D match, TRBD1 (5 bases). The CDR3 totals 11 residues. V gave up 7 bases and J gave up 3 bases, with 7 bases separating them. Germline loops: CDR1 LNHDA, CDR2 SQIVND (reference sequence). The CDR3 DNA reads TGTGCCAGTACCGACAGCTACGAGCAGTACTTC. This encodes CASTDSYEQYF.

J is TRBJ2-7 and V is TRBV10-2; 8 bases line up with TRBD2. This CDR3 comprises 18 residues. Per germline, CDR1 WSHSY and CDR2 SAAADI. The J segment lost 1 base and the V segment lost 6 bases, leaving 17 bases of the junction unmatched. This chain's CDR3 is CASRSPEVGRGASYEQYF. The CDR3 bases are TGCGCCAGCAGATCCCCCGAAGTCGGGCGGGGGGCTTCCTACGAGCAGTACTTC.

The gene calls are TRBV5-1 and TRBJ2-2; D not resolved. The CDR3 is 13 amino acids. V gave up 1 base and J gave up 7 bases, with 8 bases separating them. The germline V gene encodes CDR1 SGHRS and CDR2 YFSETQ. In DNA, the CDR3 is TGCGCCAGCAGCTTGCTAGTCGGCGGGGAGCTGTTTTTT. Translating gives CASSLLVGGELFF.

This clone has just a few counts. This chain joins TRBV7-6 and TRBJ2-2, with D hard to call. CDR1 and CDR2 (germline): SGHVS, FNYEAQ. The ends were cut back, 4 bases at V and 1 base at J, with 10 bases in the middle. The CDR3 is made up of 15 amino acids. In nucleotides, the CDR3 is TGTGCCAGCAGCTCGGGCAGGCTGAACACCGGGGAGCTGTTTTTT. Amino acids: CASSSGRLNTGELFF.

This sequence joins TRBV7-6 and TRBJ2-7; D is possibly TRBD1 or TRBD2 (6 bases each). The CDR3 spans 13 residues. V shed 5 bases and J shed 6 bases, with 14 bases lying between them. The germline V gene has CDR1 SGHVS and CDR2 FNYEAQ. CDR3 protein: CASSQIGGGEQYF. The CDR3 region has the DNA TGTGCCAGCAGCCAGATCGGGGGCGGCGAGCAGTACTTC.

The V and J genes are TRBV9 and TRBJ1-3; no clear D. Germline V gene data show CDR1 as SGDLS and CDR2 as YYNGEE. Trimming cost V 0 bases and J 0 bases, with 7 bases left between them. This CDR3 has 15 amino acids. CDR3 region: CASSVDGLSGNTIYF. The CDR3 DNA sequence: TGTGCCAGCAGCGTAGATGGTCTCTCTGGAAACACCATATATTTT.

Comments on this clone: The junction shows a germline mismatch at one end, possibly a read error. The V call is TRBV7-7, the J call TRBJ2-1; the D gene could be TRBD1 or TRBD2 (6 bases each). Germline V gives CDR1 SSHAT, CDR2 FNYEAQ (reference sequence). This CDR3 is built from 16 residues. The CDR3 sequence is CANSLGPGGAGNEQFF. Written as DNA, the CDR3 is TGTGCCAACAGCTTAGGCCCCGGGGGCGCGGGAAATGAGCAGTTCTTC.

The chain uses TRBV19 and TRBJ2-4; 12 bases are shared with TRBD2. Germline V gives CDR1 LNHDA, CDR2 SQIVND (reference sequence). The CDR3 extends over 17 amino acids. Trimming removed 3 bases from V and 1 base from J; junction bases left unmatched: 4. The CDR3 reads CASSMTSGGLAKNIQYF. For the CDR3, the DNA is TGTGCCAGTAGTATGACTAGCGGGGGTTTGGCCAAAAACATTCAGTACTTC.

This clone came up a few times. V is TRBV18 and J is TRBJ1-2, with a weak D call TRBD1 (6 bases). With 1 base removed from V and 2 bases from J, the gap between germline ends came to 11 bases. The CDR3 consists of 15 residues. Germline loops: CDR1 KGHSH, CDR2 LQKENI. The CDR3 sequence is CASSPRQEANYGYTF. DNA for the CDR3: TGTGCCAGCTCACCACGACAGGAAGCGAACTATGGCTACACCTTC.

CDR3 in amino acids: CASSLVPGGGNTIYF. Written as DNA, the CDR3 is TGTGCCAGCAGCTTAGTTCCGGGGGGCGGAAACACCATATATTTT. The chain links TRBV7-2 to TRBJ1-3; D perhaps matches TRBD1 (6 bases). CDR1 and CDR2 (germline): SGHTA, FQGNSA. V lost 1 base, J lost 4 bases, and 11 bases lay in between. This CDR3 is 15 amino acids long.

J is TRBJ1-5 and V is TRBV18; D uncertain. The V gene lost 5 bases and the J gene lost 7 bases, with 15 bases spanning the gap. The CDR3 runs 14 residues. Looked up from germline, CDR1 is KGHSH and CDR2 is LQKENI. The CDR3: CASSDLDTRQPQHF. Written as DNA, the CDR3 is TGTGCCAGCTCAGACCTGGATACACGGCAGCCCCAGCATTTT.

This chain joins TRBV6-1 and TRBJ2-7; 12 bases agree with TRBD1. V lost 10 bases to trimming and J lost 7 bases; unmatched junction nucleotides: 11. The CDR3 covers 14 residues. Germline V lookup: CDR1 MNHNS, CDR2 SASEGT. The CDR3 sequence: CATNLGTGGGEQYF. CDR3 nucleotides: TGTGCCACCAACCTCGGGACAGGGGGCGGGGAGCAGTACTTC.

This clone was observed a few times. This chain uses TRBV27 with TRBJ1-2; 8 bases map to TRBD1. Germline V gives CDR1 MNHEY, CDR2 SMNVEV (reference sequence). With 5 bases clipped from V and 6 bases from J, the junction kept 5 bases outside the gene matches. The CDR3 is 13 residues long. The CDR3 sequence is CASSADRVDGYTF. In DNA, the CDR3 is TGTGCCAGCAGTGCGGACAGGGTGGATGGCTACACCTTC.

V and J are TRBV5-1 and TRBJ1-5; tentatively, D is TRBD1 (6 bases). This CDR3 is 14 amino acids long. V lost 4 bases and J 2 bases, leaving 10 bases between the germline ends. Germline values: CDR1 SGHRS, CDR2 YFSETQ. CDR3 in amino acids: CASSQGTGNQPQHF. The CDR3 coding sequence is TGCGCCAGCAGCCAGGGGACGGGCAATCAGCCCCAGCATTTT.

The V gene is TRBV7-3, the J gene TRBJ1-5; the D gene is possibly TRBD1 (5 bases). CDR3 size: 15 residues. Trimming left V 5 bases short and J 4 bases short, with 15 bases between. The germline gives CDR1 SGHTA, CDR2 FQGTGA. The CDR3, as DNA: TGTGCCAGCAGCCCACAGGCAGCTCTTAATCAGCCCCAGCATTTT. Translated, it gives CASSPQAALNQPQHF.